Below, 23 T cell receptor beta chains from the same sample are listed, as sequenced in a study of cytomegalovirus exposure and HLA in healthy donors (dated by TCRdb to 2015 to 2018). Receptor libraries were prepared by the immunoSEQ multiplex PCR assay. The multiplex PCR relied on a mix of 60 forward primers for TCR Vbeta segments and 13 reverse primers for TCR Jbeta segments. Drawn from immuneACCESS, this table holds only the in-frame rearrangements with V and J called that TCRdb kept. Clones are partly lost; checked studies trace under half to an unresolved V gene and leave the rest unexplained. The data table for this sample lists approximately 30,000 clones. Around 1.9% of the sample goes to the ten largest clones. Sequencing used PBMCs. These receptors were collected from a woman between 40 and 55 years old in good health and CMV-seropositive.

In DNA form, the CDR3 reads TGTGCCAGCAGTTCGCCACAGGGAAACACCATATATTTT. Amino acids: CASSSPQGNTIYF. The chain joins TRBV28 to TRBJ1-3; D is unclear. The CDR3 is made up of 13 amino acids. The V gene's germline CDR1 is MDHEN and CDR2 SYDVKM. Trimming shortened V by 4 bases and J by 4 bases, and 8 bases separated the two germline ends. The full variable domain, completed using reference TRBV28 and TRBJ1-3, is DVKVTQSSRYLVKRTGEKVFLECVQDMDHENMFWYRQDPGLGLRLIYFSYDVKMKEKGDIPEGYSVSREKKERFSLILESASTNQTSMYLCASSSPQGNTIYFGEGSWLTVV.

The rearrangement joins TRBV4-1 to TRBJ2-7; D is uncertain. The CDR3 runs 15 residues. V was trimmed by 0 bases and J by 0 bases, leaving 9 bases between them. Germline V gene lookup returns CDR1 MGHRA and CDR2 YSYEKL. This chain's CDR3 is CASSQDLQRSYEQYF. The CDR3 region has the DNA TGCGCCAGCAGCCAAGATCTCCAGCGCTCCTACGAGCAGTACTTC.

The V call is TRBV28, the J call TRBJ1-1; no reliable D call. V gave up 10 bases and J gave up 5 bases, with 8 bases separating them. The CDR3 length is 10 residues. Germline CDR1 is MDHEN and CDR2 is SYDVKM. The CDR3: CATRRTEAFF. CDR3 nucleotide sequence: TGTGCCACCCGGAGGACTGAAGCTTTCTTT.

The rearrangement uses TRBV6-6 and TRBJ1-3, with D tentatively TRBD1 (5 bases). The CDR3 sequence is 16 residues long. Germline CDR1 reads MNHNY; CDR2 reads SVGAGI (reference sequence). Trimming pared 2 bases from V and 3 bases from J, leaving 14 bases between. This chain's CDR3 is CASSYPGQGGGNTIYF. CDR3 nucleotides: TGTGCCAGCAGTTACCCGGGGCAGGGAGGTGGAAACACCATATATTTT.

The rearrangement links TRBV5-1 to TRBJ1-5; 7 nucleotides align to TRBD1. Germline CDR1 and CDR2: SGHRS and YFSETQ. Losses at the gene ends were 4 bases for V and 6 bases for J; bases not matched to a gene: 16. The CDR3 consists of 17 residues. CDR3 nucleotides: TGCGCCAGCAGCCCCGAGGGTCCCACAGGGGTGGGTCAGCCCCAGCATTTT. Its protein product is CASSPEGPTGVGQPQHF.

V and J are TRBV5-5 and TRBJ1-5; TRBD1 aligns across 7 bases. V was clipped by 4 bases and J by 7 bases; unmatched bases: 11. There are 15 residues in the CDR3. CDR1 is SGHKS and CDR2 is YYEKEE in the germline V gene (reference sequence). The CDR3 coding sequence is TGTGCCAGCAGCATAGTACAGGGGCTGGGGCAGCCCCAGCATTTT. As protein: CASSIVQGLGQPQHF.

The rearrangement links TRBV2 to TRBJ1-4, with 7 nucleotides matching TRBD1. CDR1 is SNHLY and CDR2 is FYNNEI in the germline V gene. With 5 bases clipped from V and 5 bases from J, the junction kept 8 bases outside the gene matches. This CDR3 has 15 residues. The CDR3 nucleotides are TGTGCCAGCAGTACTCGACAGGGAGGAAATGAAAAACTGTTTTTT. Translation: CASSTRQGGNEKLFF.

The rearrangement uses TRBV7-9 and TRBJ1-3; the match to TRBD1 covers 7 bases. The V and J ends lost 5 bases and 4 bases, in that order; junction bases with no gene match: 5. CDR1 and CDR2 (germline): SEHNR, FQNEAQ (reference sequence). This CDR3 spans 14 amino acids. The CDR3 here is CASSTGEAGNTIYF. The DNA of the CDR3 is TGTGCCAGCAGCACAGGGGAGGCGGGAAACACCATATATTTT.

The CDR3 DNA reads as TGTGCCAGCAGTTTAGGAGCTTATGACAGGGCCTACGAGCAGTACTTC. Encoded protein: CASSLGAYDRAYEQYF. The chain is built from TRBV27 and TRBJ2-7; 7 bases match TRBD1. V lost 2 bases, J lost 2 bases, and 9 bases stayed unmatched. The CDR3 has 16 amino acids. Germline V gene sequence: CDR1 MNHEY, CDR2 SMNVEV (reference sequence).

The V and J genes are TRBV29-1 and TRBJ2-1, with 11 bases that match TRBD2. Trimming cost V 0 bases and J 4 bases; bases outside gene matches: 2. Germline lookup yields CDR1 SQVTM and CDR2 ANQGSEA. This CDR3 spans 15 amino acids. The CDR3 region is CSVEETSGTYNEQFF. The CDR3 region has the DNA TGCAGCGTTGAAGAGACTAGCGGGACATACAATGAGCAGTTCTTC.

The chain recombines TRBV7-9 with TRBJ2-3; no clear D. The V gene lost 0 bases and the J gene lost 0 bases, with 4 bases spanning the gap. The CDR3 runs 14 residues. Germline values: CDR1 SEHNR, CDR2 FQNEAQ (reference sequence). CDR3 nucleotide sequence: TGTGCCAGCAGCTTAGCGGGCAGCACAGATACGCAGTATTTT. Translating gives CASSLAGSTDTQYF.

The V call is TRBV7-9, the J call TRBJ1-2, with no clear D. Trimming stripped 5 bases from V and 4 bases from J, with 17 bases between. CDR1 is SEHNR, CDR2 FQNEAQ, per germline (reference sequence). There are 15 residues in the CDR3. DNA of the CDR3: TGTGCCAGCAGCCGTCGGAGTCAAGTCGGCTATGGCTACACCTTC. It encodes CASSRRSQVGYGYTF.

V is TRBV21-1 and J is TRBJ2-7; the table's D call of TRBD2 was not tested on the DNA. TRBV21-1 constitutes a pseudogene. The CDR3 spans 18 residues. The DNA of the CDR3 is TGTGCCAGCAGCAAAAGTGACCTTAGCGGGCGATCTTCCTACGAGCAGTACTTC. Translation gives CASSKSDLSGRSSYEQYF.

Measured by frequency, this clone is large (0.1 to 1%). V is TRBV28 and J is TRBJ2-7; 7 bases line up with TRBD1. The germline V gene has CDR1 MDHEN and CDR2 SYDVKM. V was clipped by 5 bases and J by 2 bases; unmatched bases: 6. The CDR3 has 14 amino acids. CDR3 in DNA: TGTGCCAGCAGTCCCTACAGGGGTACCTACGAGCAGTACTTC. Protein sequence: CASSPYRGTYEQYF.

The chain uses TRBV7-8 and TRBJ2-1; D gene uncertain. V was pared by 2 bases and J by 7 bases, with 6 bases between. Germline CDR1 is SGHVS and CDR2 is FQNEAQ. The CDR3 contains 12 residues. CDR3 in amino acids: CASSLHSNEQFF. The CDR3 nucleotides are TGTGCCAGCAGCTTACACTCTAATGAGCAGTTCTTC.

This chain uses TRBV10-3 with TRBJ2-7, with TRBD2 matching over 7 bases. The CDR3 runs to 18 residues. The V and J ends lost 2 bases and 2 bases, in that order; junction bases with no gene match: 15. The germline gives CDR1 ENHRY, CDR2 SYGVKD. The CDR3 DNA follows: TGTGCCATCAGTGAGAGAGTGCTGCTAGCGGCACGCACCTACGAGCAGTACTTC. It is translated as CAISERVLLAARTYEQYF.

V gene TRBV5-1 combines with J gene TRBJ2-3; weak D call: TRBD2 (7 bases). Germline CDR1 reads SGHRS; CDR2 reads YFSETQ. The ends were cut back, 0 bases at V and 5 bases at J, with 13 bases in the middle. This CDR3 is 15 amino acids long. The CDR3, as DNA: TGCGCCAGCAGCTTGGAGGGGGGGCACAGAGATACGCAGTATTTT. It yields the protein CASSLEGGHRDTQYF.

The chain joins TRBV29-1 to TRBJ2-7; D may be TRBD1 (6 bases). From germline, CDR1 is SQVTM and CDR2 ANQGSEA. The CDR3 has 12 residues. Trimming took 5 bases from V and 4 from J, leaving 12 bases between them. The DNA for the CDR3 is TGCAGCGTTCGGTTAGGGGGTTACGAGCAGTACTTC. Amino acids: CSVRLGGYEQYF.

The chain joins TRBV15 to TRBJ1-3; D perhaps matches TRBD1 (5 bases). V dropped 0 bases and J dropped 4 bases, with 13 bases sitting between them. Germline CDR1 and CDR2: LNHNV and YYDKDF (reference sequence). The CDR3 consists of 16 residues. In DNA form, the CDR3 reads TGTGCCACCAGCAGAGAGGAGGGGATGAGGGGAAACACCATATATTTT. Protein: CATSREEGMRGNTIYF.

This sequence joins TRBV5-1 and TRBJ2-2, with 7 bases matching TRBD1. The CDR3 covers 16 residues. After removal of 0 bases from V and 5 bases from J, the junction contained 7 bases not matched to a gene. Germline V lookup: CDR1 SGHRS, CDR2 YFSETQ. CDR3 protein: CASSLELTGRTGELFF. The CDR3 DNA reads as TGCGCCAGCAGCTTGGAGTTGACAGGGCGAACCGGGGAGCTGTTTTTT.

The V call is TRBV19, the J call TRBJ2-6; 11 bases map to TRBD2. Germline CDR1 and CDR2: LNHDA and SQIVND (reference sequence). The CDR3 runs to 19 residues. The V gene end was trimmed by 2 bases and the J gene end by 5 bases; junction bases not matched to a gene: 11. In nucleotides, the CDR3 is TGTGCCAGTAGTATATCTAGCGGGGGGCCCTTACCTAGGGCCAACGTCCTGACTTTC. It is translated as CASSISSGGPLPRANVLTF.

CDR3 DNA sequence: TGTGCCACCAGCAGATCCCCTACAGGGACGGGAAACACCATATATTTT. Encoded protein: CATSRSPTGTGNTIYF. The V call is TRBV15, the J call TRBJ1-3; maybe TRBD1 (6 bases). Germline V gene lookup returns CDR1 LNHNV and CDR2 YYDKDF (reference sequence). The V end lost 2 bases, the J end lost 4 bases, and 15 bases lay between the germline ends. CDR3 length: 16 residues.

The chain uses TRBV6-4 and TRBJ2-1, with 9 nucleotides matching TRBD2. The V segment lost 4 bases and the J segment 7 bases; nucleotides outside the gene matches: 11. The CDR3 spans 16 residues. Germline CDR1 MRHNA, CDR2 SNTAGT. CDR3 in amino acids: CASSASEASGVNEQFF. The CDR3 coding sequence is TGTGCCAGCAGTGCCTCGGAGGCTAGCGGGGTAAATGAGCAGTTCTTC.